Below, 3 T cell receptor beta chains from the same sample are listed, as sequenced in a study of T cell repertoires in cytomegalovirus infection. Antigen specificity for these receptors is unknown. MiXCR, run by TCRdb on the reads, gives a single entry per CDR3 protein. The sample comprises approximately 990,000 distinct CDR3 sequences, roughly a third of which are singletons, and 13% rests with the top ten. The source material was cultured CD8+ T cells from PBMCs, sampled from culture after CMV antigen stimulation. These receptors originate from a human donor in good health (CMV status not recorded). Some clones in this sample may be carry-over from other donors' samples.

Concerning this clonotype itself: Sequence at one end of the junction differs from germline and may be a read error. In nucleotides, the CDR3 is TGTGCTAGCAGCTTAGGCGGGGGAACCGCAGATACGCAGTATTTT. Its translation is CASSLGGGTADTQYF. V gene TRBV7-7 combines with J gene TRBJ2-3; 7 nucleotides line up with TRBD2. The CDR3 extends over 15 amino acids. The germline V gene has CDR1 SSHAT and CDR2 FNYEAQ (reference sequence).

Comments on this clonotype: Its ends do not fully match the called genes, so a read error is possible. The J gene is TRBJ1-2, the V gene TRBV6-2 or TRBV6-3; possibly TRBD1 for D (6 bases). The CDR3 loop spans 19 amino acids. The V gene's germline CDR1 is MNHEY and CDR2 SVGEGT. The CDR3 sequence: CASSYSPRLDWTANYGYIF. The DNA of the CDR3 is TGTGCCAGCAGTTACTCGCCTAGGCTTGACTGGACAGCTAACTATGGCTACATCTTC.

The chain is built from TRBV6-6 and TRBJ1-1; D gene unclear. CDR1 is MNHNY, CDR2 SVGAGI, per germline (reference sequence). V was clipped by 0 bases and J by 0 bases, with 14 bases between them. The CDR3 sequence is 17 residues long. This chain's CDR3 is CASSYSMGRTLNTEAFF. CDR3 in DNA: TGTGCCAGCAGTTACTCGATGGGTAGGACGTTGAACACTGAAGCTTTCTTT.